This T cell receptor beta chain stems from a study of human T cells and chemical hapten exposure. Across the whole study: Diphenylcyclopropenone was administered weekly to the scalp of patients throughout the approximately 24-week study. Alopecia areata, totalis or universalis affected patients who were mostly female. TCR yields differed between samples (mainly from small differences in pooled library volume). Overall study results and limits: TCRs above 1 in 1000 frequency stayed constant with DPC sensitization.

Germline V gives CDR1 SGHDN, CDR2 FVKESK. There are 15 residues in the CDR3. With 3 bases clipped from V and 8 bases from J, the junction kept 9 bases outside the gene matches. Ten or more counts support this clonotype. Its antigen is still unknown. Stated time point: patch test 2, 6 weeks after DPC sensitization. Treatment here: therapeutic diphenylcyclopropenone sensitization with weekly scalp DPC. TCRdb ran MiXCR on the RACE reads and lists one entry per CDR3 protein. This table has 84,000 or so distinct CDR3 sequences, 9.5% to 13% appearing once. The receptor was derived from a woman aged 25 to 39 with alopecia areata. Some clones in this sample may be carry-over from other donors' samples. The input for sequencing was whole blood, taken in connection with sensitization to the hapten diphenylcyclopropenone (DPC). The chain has TRBV14 and TRBJ2-1; 8 positions match TRBD2. The CDR3, as DNA: TGTGCCAGCAGCCAGGCAGGGGCCGGGGGGGATGAGCAGTTCTTC. Translation gives CASSQAGAGGDEQFF.